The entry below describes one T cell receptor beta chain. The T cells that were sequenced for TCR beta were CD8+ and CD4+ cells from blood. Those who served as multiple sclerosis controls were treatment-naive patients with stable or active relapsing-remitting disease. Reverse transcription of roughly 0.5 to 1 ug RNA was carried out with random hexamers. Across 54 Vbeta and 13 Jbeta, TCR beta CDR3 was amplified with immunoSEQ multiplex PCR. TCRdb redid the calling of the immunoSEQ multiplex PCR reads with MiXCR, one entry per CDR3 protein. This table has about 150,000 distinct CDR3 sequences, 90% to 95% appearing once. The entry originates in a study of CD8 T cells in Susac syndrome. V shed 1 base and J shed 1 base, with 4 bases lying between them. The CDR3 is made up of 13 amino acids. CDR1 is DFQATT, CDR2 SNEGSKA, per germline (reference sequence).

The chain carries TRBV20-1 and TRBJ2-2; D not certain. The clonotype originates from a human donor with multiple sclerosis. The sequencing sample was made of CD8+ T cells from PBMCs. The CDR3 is CSARGRNTGELFF. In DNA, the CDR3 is TGCAGTGCTAGAGGCAGGAACACCGGGGAGCTGTTTTTT.